This TCR beta chain was identified during a study of shared clonotypes between healthy human individuals. The length of the CDR3 is 14 residues. V was clipped by 5 bases and J by 8 bases; unmatched bases: 10. Germline-derived CDR1 and CDR2 are MNHEY and SMNVEV (reference sequence). Selected positively for CCR7 and CD45RO-negative, naive CD8 cells excluded terminally differentiated effector memory CD45RA+ cells. The authors distributed each subset's genomic DNA evenly over several immunoSEQ plates. Sequenced by immunoSEQ multiplex PCR; TCRdb stores in-frame clones only, minus some. The table includes about 2.1 million clones, approximately 92% detected once.

The sequence came from a young man in good health. Some clones in this sample may be carry-over from other donors' samples. V gene TRBV27 combines with J gene TRBJ1-2; 8 positions match TRBD1. Sequences were obtained from naive CD8+ T cells from PBMCs. The CDR3 reads CASSLGDRSQGYTF. In DNA form, the CDR3 reads TGTGCCAGCAGTCTAGGGGACAGGAGCCAAGGCTACACCTTC.